One T cell receptor beta chain is described in this entry. The assay was immunoSEQ multiplex PCR, and TCRdb's table has in-frame clones only and misses some. The sample holds around 700,000 clones, 72% seen once. This sample was included in a study of shared clonotypes between healthy human individuals. In germline, CDR1 is SGHRS, CDR2 YFSETQ. Unmatched junction bases numbered 5, after V lost 2 bases and J lost 4 bases. The CDR3 is made up of 14 amino acids. Sequences were obtained from memory CD4+ T cells sorted from blood. Documented subset: CD45RA-negative fraction. The chain couples TRBV5-1 to TRBJ2-7, with TRBD2 matching 8 bases. This sequence was found in a woman in her 30s in good health. In DNA form, the CDR3 reads TGCGCCAGCAGCTTTACTAGCGGACAATACGAGCAGTACTTC. This encodes CASSFTSGQYEQYF.